This TCR beta chain appears in the sequencing data of a study of blood T cell repertoires in COVID-19. Across the study: Both acute and convalescent COVID-19 samples were obtained from the United States, Italy and Spain. T cells, B-cell-depleted T cells, or PBMCs supplied cDNA or gDNA.

This clone was recorded a few times. Germline loops: CDR1 SNHLY, CDR2 FYNNEI. The V and J ends lost 7 bases and 0 bases respectively, with 9 bases between them. The CDR3 has 14 amino acids. Original methodology: Nucleated cell number was recorded as an estimate derived from reference gene primer amplification. Sequencing was performed with immunoSEQ multiplex PCR; in TCRdb, only in-frame clones are kept and a portion is missing. D and trimming were read from the DNA, whereas the V and J calls and clone size are those reported in that table. This sample has about 300,000 clones, with roughly nine tenths found just once.

V and J are TRBV2 and TRBJ2-2, with D perhaps TRBD2 (5 bases). This clonotype was obtained from a woman in her thirties with COVID-19, enrolled during active disease. The sample taken for sequencing was peripheral blood. The CDR3 is CASKRHPNTGELFF. CDR3 DNA: TGTGCCAGCAAGCGGCACCCGAACACCGGGGAGCTGTTTTTT.